This T cell receptor beta chain was sequenced for a study of blood T cells in healthy people across ages. As for this clonotype: What it binds is unknown.

Together with a sample-barcoded 5' primer, a J-beta primer mix was included in a second PCR lasting about 6 to 12 cycles. MiXCR, applied by TCRdb to the 5' RACE reads, yields one record per CDR3 protein. The table lists 890,000 or so distinct CDR3 sequences, about 59% of them singletons, with about 30% in the top ten. Whole-study results and caveats: Both naive CD4+ cell counts and diversity were greater in long-lived donors than in aged donors.

Healthy Caucasian individuals from Russia aged 6 to 90 were enrolled as donors. The receptor was isolated from a man aged 25-45 years in good health. Specimen: blood.

This CDR3 reads CSAGAGTGWYNEQFF. In DNA form, the CDR3 reads TGCAGTGCTGGGGCCGGGACAGGGTGGTACAATGAGCAGTTCTTC. The rearrangement uses TRBV20-1 and TRBJ2-1; TRBD1 matches 9 bases. The J segment lost 4 bases and the V segment lost 5 bases, leaving 9 bases of the junction unmatched. CDR1 and CDR2 from the germline V gene are DFQATT and SNEGSKA (reference sequence). CDR3 length: 15 amino acids.